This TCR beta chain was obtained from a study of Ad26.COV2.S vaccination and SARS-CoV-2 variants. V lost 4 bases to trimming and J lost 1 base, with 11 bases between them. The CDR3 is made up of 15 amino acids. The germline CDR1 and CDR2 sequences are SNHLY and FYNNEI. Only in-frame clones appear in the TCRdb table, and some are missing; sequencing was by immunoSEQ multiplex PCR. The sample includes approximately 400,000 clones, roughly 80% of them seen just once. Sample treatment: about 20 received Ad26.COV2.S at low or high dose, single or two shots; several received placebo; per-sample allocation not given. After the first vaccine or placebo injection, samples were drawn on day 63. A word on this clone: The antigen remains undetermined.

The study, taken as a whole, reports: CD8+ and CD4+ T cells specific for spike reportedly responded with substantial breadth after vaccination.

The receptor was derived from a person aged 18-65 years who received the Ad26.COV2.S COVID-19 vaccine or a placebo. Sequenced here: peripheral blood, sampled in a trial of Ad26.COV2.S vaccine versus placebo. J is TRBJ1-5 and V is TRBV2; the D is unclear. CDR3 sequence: CASSAGDGSNQPQHF. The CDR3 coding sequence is TGTGCCAGCAGTGCAGGCGATGGAAGCAATCAGCCCCAGCATTTT.